Below, one T cell receptor beta chain is given with its context. The sample comes from a study of blood T cell repertoires in COVID-19. Study information: There were acute and convalescent COVID-19 samples, and they came from the United States, Italy and Spain. The analysed material was cDNA or gDNA that came from T cells, B-cell-depleted T cells, or PBMCs.

Original handling: Reference gene primer amplification gave nucleated cell count estimates. Profiled with immunoSEQ multiplex PCR; TCRdb holds only in-frame clones, not every one. V, J and clone size are those of that table, while D and trimming were read from the DNA. The sample includes fewer than 250,000 clones, roughly four fifths of them seen just once. J lost 5 bases, V lost 4 bases, and 3 bases had no gene match. The CDR3 is 14 residues long. Germline V lookup: CDR1 SNHLY, CDR2 FYNNEI. The chain combines TRBV2 with TRBJ2-7; 12 positions match TRBD2. The TCR originated in a woman in her fifties or sixties with acute or convalescent COVID-19. Sequencing was carried out using peripheral blood. CDR3 protein: CASSAASGRDEQYF. Written as DNA, the CDR3 is TGTGCCAGCAGTGCGGCTAGCGGGAGGGACGAGCAGTACTTC.